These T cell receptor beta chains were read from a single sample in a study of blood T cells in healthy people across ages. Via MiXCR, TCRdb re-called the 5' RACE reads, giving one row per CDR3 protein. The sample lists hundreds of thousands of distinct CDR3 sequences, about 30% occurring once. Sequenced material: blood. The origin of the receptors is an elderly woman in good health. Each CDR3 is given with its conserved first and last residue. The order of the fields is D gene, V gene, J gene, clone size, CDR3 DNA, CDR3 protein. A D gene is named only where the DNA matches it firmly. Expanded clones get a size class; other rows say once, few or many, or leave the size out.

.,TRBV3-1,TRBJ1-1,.,TGTGCCAGCAGCCAATCGGCATCAAACAGGAACACTGAAGCTTTCTTT,CASSQSASNRNTEAFF
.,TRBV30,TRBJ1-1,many,TGTGCCTGGGGGGCGAACACTGAAGCTTTCTTT,CAWGANTEAFF
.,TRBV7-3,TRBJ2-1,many,TGTGCCAGCAGCTTAATGTTTGGTCCCGGCGGTGAGCAGTTCTTC,CASSLMFGPGGEQFF
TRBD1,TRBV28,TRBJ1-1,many,TGTGCCAGCAGTCCCGACAGGGTAGAAATGAACACTGAAGCTTTCTTT,CASSPDRVEMNTEAFF
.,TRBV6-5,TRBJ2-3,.,TGTGCCAGCAGACGACTAGACTGGGTCTCCACAGATACGCAGTATTTT,CASRRLDWVSTDTQYF
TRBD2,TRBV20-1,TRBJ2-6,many,TGCAGTGCTAGCGGGGACTATCGAAACGTCCTGACTTTC,CSASGDYRNVLTF
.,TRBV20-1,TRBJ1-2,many,TGCAGTGCTAAGACGGAATCCAACTATGGCTACACCTTC,CSAKTESNYGYTF
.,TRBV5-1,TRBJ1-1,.,TGCGCCAGCAGCGAGGGGGGGCTTGCTGAAGCTTTCTTT,CASSEGGLAEAFF
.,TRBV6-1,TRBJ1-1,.,TGTGCCAGCAGGGCCTCTGGCTGGGGCACTGAAGCTTTCTTT,CASRASGWGTEAFF
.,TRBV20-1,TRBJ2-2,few,TGCAGTGCTCTCCCTCGTGGGGCGCGGGAGCTGTTTTTT,CSALPRGARELFF
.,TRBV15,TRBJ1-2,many,TGTGCCACCAGCAGAGATTACGAGTTTGGGTCCTATGGCTACACCTTC,CATSRDYEFGSYGYTF
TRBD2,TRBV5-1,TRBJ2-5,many,TGCGCCAGCAGCCTCACTTGGGGACTAAAAGAGACCCAGTACTTC,CASSLTWGLKETQYF
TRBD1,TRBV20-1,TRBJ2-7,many,TGCAGTGCTAGGGACACCGGGACAGTCTACGAGCAGTACTTC,CSARDTGTVYEQYF
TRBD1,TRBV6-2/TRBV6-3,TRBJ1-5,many,TGTGCCAGCACCTTGGGACAGGGGTATCAGCCCCAGCATTTT,CASTLGQGYQPQHF